This T cell receptor beta chain was recovered during a study of T cell responses to AZD1222 COVID-19 vaccine. About the research overall: Analyses pooled second doses at about 4 or about 12 weeks.

Sequencing used immunoSEQ multiplex PCR; TCRdb keeps in-frame clones, though not all of them. The sample records about 100,000 clones, around 90% being singletons. The starting material was peripheral blood, obtained on day 0 of AZD1222 vaccination. This sequence originates from an adult in good health.

DNA for the CDR3: TGTGCCAGCAGCCCCCCCGACAGGGACACTGAAGCTTTCTTT. It is translated as CASSPPDRDTEAFF. The chain recombines TRBV4-2 with TRBJ1-1; 7 nucleotides align to TRBD1. The CDR3 totals 14 residues. V lost 4 bases, J lost 3 bases, and 5 bases stayed unmatched. Germline V CDR1 and CDR2: LGHNA, YNFKEQ.